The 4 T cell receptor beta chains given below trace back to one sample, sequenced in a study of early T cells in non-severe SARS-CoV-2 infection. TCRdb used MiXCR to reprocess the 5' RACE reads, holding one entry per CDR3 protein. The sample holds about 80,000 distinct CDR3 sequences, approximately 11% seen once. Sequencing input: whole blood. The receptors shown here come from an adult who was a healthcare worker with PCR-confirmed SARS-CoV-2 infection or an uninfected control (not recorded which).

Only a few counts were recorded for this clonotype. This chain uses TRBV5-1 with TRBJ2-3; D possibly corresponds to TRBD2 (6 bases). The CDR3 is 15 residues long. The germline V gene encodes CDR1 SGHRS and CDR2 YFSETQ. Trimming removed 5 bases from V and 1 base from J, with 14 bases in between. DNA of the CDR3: TGCGCCAGCAGTAAGGGACTCCCCCGCACAGATACGCAGTATTTT. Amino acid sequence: CASSKGLPRTDTQYF.

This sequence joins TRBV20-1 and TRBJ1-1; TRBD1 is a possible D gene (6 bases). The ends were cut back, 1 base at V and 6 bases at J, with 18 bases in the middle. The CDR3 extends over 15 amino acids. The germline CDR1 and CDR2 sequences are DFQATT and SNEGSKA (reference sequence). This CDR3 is CSARVPPGRGAEAFF. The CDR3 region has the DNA TGCAGTGCTAGAGTCCCTCCCGGCAGGGGCGCTGAAGCTTTCTTT.

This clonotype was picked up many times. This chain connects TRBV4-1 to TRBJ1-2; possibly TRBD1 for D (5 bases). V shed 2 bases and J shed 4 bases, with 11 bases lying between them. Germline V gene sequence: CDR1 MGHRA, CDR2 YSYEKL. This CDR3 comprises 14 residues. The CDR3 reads CASSQQGSVYGYTF. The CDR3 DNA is TGCGCCAGCAGCCAACAGGGTTCAGTCTATGGCTACACCTTC.

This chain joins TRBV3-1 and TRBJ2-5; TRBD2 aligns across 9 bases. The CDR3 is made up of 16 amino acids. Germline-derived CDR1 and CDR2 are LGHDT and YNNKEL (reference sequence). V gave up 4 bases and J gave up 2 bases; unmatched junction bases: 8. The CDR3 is CASSLLAGKPQETQYF. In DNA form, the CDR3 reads TGTGCCAGCAGCCTCCTAGCGGGGAAACCTCAAGAGACCCAGTACTTC.